Given below is one T cell receptor beta chain in context. Antigen unknown. Trimming removed 5 bases at V and 1 base at J, with 14 bases between. Germline loops: CDR1 LNHNV, CDR2 YYDKDF (reference sequence). This CDR3 is built from 15 residues. The data are from a study of T cells in localized non-small cell lung cancer. Notes on the study in general: Uninvolved adjacent lung showed the highest T cell clonality, exceeding tumor. Longer overall survival was linked to higher blood T cell density. Without multi-region sequencing, intratumor heterogeneity could not be excluded. There were a median roughly 54 of the top 100 tumor clones appearing in adjacent lung.

Only in-frame clones appear in the TCRdb table, and some are missing; sequencing was by immunoSEQ multiplex PCR. The sample includes 9,800 or so clones, around two fifths of them seen just once. Material: lymph node tissue, obtained before any cancer treatment. This sequence joins TRBV15 and TRBJ1-1; D possibly corresponds to TRBD1 (5 bases). The sequence was obtained from a woman aged 40-69 years with stage I lung adenocarcinoma. The CDR3 region has the DNA TGTGCCACCAGCGAACGTGACACAGGGAACACTGAAGCTTTCTTT. Amino acids: CATSERDTGNTEAFF.